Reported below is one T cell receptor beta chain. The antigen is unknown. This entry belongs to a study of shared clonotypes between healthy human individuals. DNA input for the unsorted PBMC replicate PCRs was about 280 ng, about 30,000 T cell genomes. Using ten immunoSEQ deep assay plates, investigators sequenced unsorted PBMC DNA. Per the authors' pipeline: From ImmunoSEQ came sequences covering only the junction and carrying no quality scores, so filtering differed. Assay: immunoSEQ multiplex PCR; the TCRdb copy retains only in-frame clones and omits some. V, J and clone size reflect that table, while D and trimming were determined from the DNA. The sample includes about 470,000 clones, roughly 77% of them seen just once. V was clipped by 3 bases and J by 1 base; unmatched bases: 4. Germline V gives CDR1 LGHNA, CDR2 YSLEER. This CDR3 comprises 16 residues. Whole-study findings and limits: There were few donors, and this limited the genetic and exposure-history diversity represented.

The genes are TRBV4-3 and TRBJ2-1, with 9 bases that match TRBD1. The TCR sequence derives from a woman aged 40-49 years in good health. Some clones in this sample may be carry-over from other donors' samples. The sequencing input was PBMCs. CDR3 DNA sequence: TGCGCCAGCAGCCAGATGGGACAGGGATCCTACAATGAGCAGTTCTTC. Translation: CASSQMGQGSYNEQFF.